This T cell receptor (beta chain) was identified during a study of blood T cell repertoires in COVID-19 (dated by TCRdb to the early 2020s). About the full investigation: Samples covering the acute and convalescent phases of COVID-19 were provided by collaborators in the United States, Italy and Spain. The prospective study material was composed of cDNA or gDNA derived from T cells, B-cell-depleted T cells, or PBMCs. Subjects who had been exposed to COVID-19, were actively infected with it, or had recovered from it provided the deeply sampled blood TCRbeta repertoires that made up the dataset. A freely available public database, intended as a resource for researchers studying the immune response to SARS-CoV-2, is where the repertoires were released. The samples were drawn from two sources: the first 160 participants of the ongoing ImmuneRACE study, and 1,000 to 1,500 subjects contributed by 6 global collaborators. The sample metadata nearly always contained a de-identified subject ID, COVID-19 status, age in years and sex. Where available, HLA class I and class II types were taken from metadata supplied by the sample provider and were not determined by assay-based typing. Overall study results and their limits: How much clinical and demographic metadata was included differed by source and by participant, and the metadata was provided uncurated.

TCRbeta CDR3 regions were amplified from genomic DNA by means of the immunoSEQ Assay, a bias-controlled multiplex PCR. Under the source paper's analysis protocol: Within the assay, amplification of reference gene primers was used to estimate how many nucleated cells each sample contained. Sequence reads were collapsed and filtered to measure the absolute abundance of every unique TCRbeta CDR3 rearrangement. Productive Simpson clonality was computed per sample as the square root of Simpson's diversity index over productive rearrangements. TCRdb's version of the immuneACCESS table is confined to in-frame rearrangements and falls short of the full clone set. An unresolved V gene accounts for under half of the shortfall where checked; the remainder is of unknown origin. The V and J calls and clone size are taken from that table; D and trimming were inferred from the DNA. Across this sample there are 250,000 or so clones, with approximately 90% seen only once. Around 2.8% of the sample lies in the top ten.

In the case of this clone: Its antigen is not yet known. The input lacks base qualities; no much larger clone sits a single base away.

Participants in the prospective study were enrolled through a virtual design, were aged roughly 18 to 100 years, and lived in approximately 24 United States geographic areas. In the prospective study, participants were assigned to cohorts based on the clinical history participants reported in a screening survey and a study questionnaire. Exposed participants were defined as having been in contact with someone with a PCR-confirmed or clinician-diagnosed COVID-19 case within 2 weeks of study entry. In the prospective study, mobile phlebotomists collected whole blood, serum and a nasopharyngeal or oropharyngeal swab from each participant. Participants in the prospective study had the option to provide additional blood draws and questionnaires over an approximately 2-month period. Before DNA extraction, blood samples from the prospective study were shipped at room temperature or frozen. This TCR was sampled from a man in his forties or fifties who had been exposed to COVID-19. Sample: PBMCs or T cells enriched from blood (not recorded which).

The DNA sequence follows: TGTGCCACTCGGGACAACCTCTCTGGGGCCAACGTCCTGACTTTC. The translation is CATRDNLSGANVLTF. Here the chain combines TRBV10-3 and TRBJ2-6; the D gene is perhaps TRBD1, from 6 matching bases. Spanning cysteine to phenylalanine, the CDR3 consists of 15 amino acids. Here the CDR3 DNA is all that survives: 45 bases in frame from base 1. V drops 10 bases and J drops 0 bases, leaving 13 bases in between. Based on the germline V gene, the CDR1 and CDR2 sequences are ENHRY and SYGVKD.